These 18 T cell receptor beta chains were sequenced from one sample in a study of human T cells and chemical hapten exposure. Time point here: pre-sensitization, week 0. Treatment in this sample: therapeutic diphenylcyclopropenone sensitization with weekly scalp DPC. TCRdb redid the calling of the RACE reads with MiXCR, one entry per CDR3 protein. This sample carries about 120,000 distinct CDR3 sequences, approximately 13% of them seen once, and the ten largest clones take 2.5% to 3%. The sequencing used whole blood, collected in connection with sensitization to the hapten diphenylcyclopropenone (DPC). These receptor sequences come from a woman aged 18-30 years with alopecia areata. Some clones in this sample may be carry-over from other donors' samples.

This clonotype showed up many times. This chain uses TRBV6-2 or TRBV6-3 with TRBJ1-1; no definite D call. CDR1 MNHEY and CDR2 SVGEGT come from the germline V gene. V lost 2 bases and J 4 bases, leaving 8 bases between the germline ends. The CDR3 covers 13 residues. The CDR3 DNA reads TGTGCCAGCAGTTACGCGAGCGCCACTGAAGCTTTCTTT. As protein: CASSYASATEAFF.

The table lists this clonotype with a few counts. The V and J genes are TRBV6-1 and TRBJ2-2, with TRBD2 identical over 9 bases. This CDR3 spans 14 amino acids. Trimming cost V 8 bases and J 6 bases; bases outside gene matches: 7. Germline V gene sequence: CDR1 MNHNS, CDR2 SASEGT. The DNA of the CDR3 is TGTGCCAGCGGAGGACAGCGGGGGGCCGGGGAGCTGTTTTTT. Translating it yields CASGGQRGAGELFF.

About this clonotype: This is likely a read error, given that the CDR3 carries no conserved phenylalanine or tryptophan at its end. The DNA is omitted, as the CDR3 cannot be located on it reliably, and the CDR3 follows TCRdb's listing. J is TRBJ1-1 and V is TRBV21-1; the table gives TRBD1 as D, unverified against the DNA. TRBV21-1 is annotated as a pseudogene. The CDR3 spans 14 residues, counting both ends. The CDR3 sequence is CASSPSRDWEEAFY.

This chain joins TRBV5-1 and TRBJ2-1; D is unresolved. This CDR3 is 12 amino acids long. The germline V and J ends were trimmed by 0 bases and 9 bases, with 7 bases remaining between them. From germline, CDR1 is SGHRS and CDR2 YFSETQ. Written as DNA, the CDR3 is TGCGCCAGCAGCTTGGTGCTAGGTGAGCAGTTCTTC. It encodes CASSLVLGEQFF.

The gene calls are TRBV20-1 and TRBJ1-5; 7 nucleotides agree with TRBD1. Trimming removed 0 bases from V and 5 bases from J; junction bases left unmatched: 4. CDR3 length: 14 residues. Germline assignment: CDR1 DFQATT and CDR2 SNEGSKA (reference sequence). CDR3 sequence (DNA): TGCAGTGCTAGAGATCCCAGGGGGTATCAGCCCCAGCATTTT. It is translated as CSARDPRGYQPQHF.

This clonotype appeared many times. The V gene is TRBV12-3 or TRBV12-4, the J gene TRBJ2-6, with TRBD1 identical over 10 bases. Trimming at V came to 5 bases and at J to 0 bases, leaving 4 bases not matched to a gene. The CDR3 consists of 17 residues. The CDR3 reads CASSPGTGDSGANVLTF. CDR3 in DNA: TGTGCCAGCAGTCCCGGGACAGGGGACTCTGGGGCCAACGTCCTGACTTTC.

V and J are TRBV2 and TRBJ1-1, with D perhaps matching TRBD1 (6 bases). The CDR3 extends over 14 amino acids. V was shortened by 6 bases and J by 1 base, with 12 bases between the two germline ends. Germline CDR1 is SNHLY and CDR2 is FYNNEI. CDR3 nucleotide sequence: TGTGCCAGCAGAAACAGGGTTTCGAACACTGAAGCTTTCTTT. This translates into CASRNRVSNTEAFF.

This clonotype was seen more than once but under ten times. The genes are TRBV5-4 and TRBJ2-2; D remains unclear. This CDR3 is built from 13 residues. Germline CDR1 and CDR2: SGHNT and YYREEE (reference sequence). Between the trimmed V and J ends, which lost 2 bases and 6 bases, there was a span of 8 bases. The CDR3 DNA sequence: TGTGCCAGCAGCTTAAGTCGAGCCGGGGAGCTGTTTTTT. It encodes CASSLSRAGELFF.

The chain carries TRBV4-3 and TRBJ2-3; a weak D match, TRBD1 (7 bases). The CDR3 has 17 residues. Trimming stripped 0 bases from V and 1 base from J, with 14 bases between. CDR1 LGHNA and CDR2 YSLEER come from the germline V gene. The CDR3 DNA sequence: TGCGCCAGCAGCCAAGACCCAGGGGGGTACGGCACAGATACGCAGTATTTT. Its protein product is CASSQDPGGYGTDTQYF.

Notes on this clonotype: Given a much more abundant clone one base away, this may be a read error. This chain links TRBV7-9 with TRBJ1-1; 9 bases are shared with TRBD1. CDR1 and CDR2 from the germline V gene are SEHNR and FQNEAQ (reference sequence). J was trimmed by 4 bases and V by 3 bases; bases with no gene match: 6. This CDR3 has 15 residues. The CDR3 loop reads CASSFSQGAVTEAFF. DNA of the CDR3: TGTGCCAGCAGCTTTTCACAGGGGGCTGTCACTGAAGCTTTCTTT.

This clonotype has more than one count but fewer than ten. The J gene is TRBJ2-2, the V gene TRBV5-1, with unresolved D. The ends were cut back, 0 bases at V and 6 bases at J, with 15 bases in the middle. This CDR3 contains 16 residues. The germline CDR1 and CDR2 sequences are SGHRS and YFSETQ. The CDR3 DNA sequence: TGCGCCAGCAGCTTGGCCTCCTTTCCCGACGCCGGGGAGCTGTTTTTT. It is translated as CASSLASFPDAGELFF.

The rearrangement joins TRBV6-1 to TRBJ1-4; tentatively, D is TRBD1 (5 bases). Germline V lookup: CDR1 MNHNS, CDR2 SASEGT. The CDR3 totals 14 residues. Trimming left V 6 bases short and J 8 bases short, with 16 bases between. CDR3 coding DNA: TGTGCCAGCAGGACCGGGACGGTTGGGGAAAAACTGTTTTTT. It codes for CASRTGTVGEKLFF.

Many counts were recorded for this clonotype. This sequence joins TRBV9 and TRBJ1-2; the D is unclear. Trimming removed 0 bases at V and 7 bases at J, with 13 bases between. Germline V gene data show CDR1 as SGDLS and CDR2 as YYNGEE. CDR3 length: 14 amino acids. The CDR3 DNA follows: TGTGCCAGCAGCGTAGGTTGGGGAATGGGTGGCTACACCTTC. Its translation: CASSVGWGMGGYTF.

This clonotype appeared a few times. The V gene is TRBV7-9, the J gene TRBJ2-7; D may be TRBD1 or TRBD2 (6 bases each). The CDR3 length is 11 residues. Trimming took 5 bases from V and 9 from J, leaving 11 bases between them. CDR1 is SEHNR and CDR2 is FQNEAQ in the germline V gene (reference sequence). The CDR3 reads CASSGGPGQYF. The CDR3 DNA reads TGTGCCAGCAGCGGGGGGCCCGGGCAGTACTTC.

This clonotype was observed a few times. The rearrangement joins TRBV6-2 or TRBV6-3 to TRBJ1-6; unclear D gene. The V and J ends lost 2 bases and 7 bases respectively, with 9 bases between them. Germline V gene lookup returns CDR1 MNHEY and CDR2 SVGEGT. This CDR3 is 14 amino acids long. The CDR3 nucleotides read TGTGCCAGCAGTTACGTAGGAGGGAATTCACCCCTCCACTTT. As protein: CASSYVGGNSPLHF.

This rearrangement joins TRBV7-9 to TRBJ1-5; tentative D call: TRBD1 (6 bases). Trimming shortened V by 5 bases and J by 6 bases, and 20 bases separated the two germline ends. This CDR3 has 16 residues. Germline V CDR1 and CDR2: SEHNR, FQNEAQ (reference sequence). CDR3 in amino acids: CASSPVTGHRGQPQHF. CDR3 DNA: TGTGCCAGCAGCCCTGTGACAGGACACCGCGGTCAGCCCCAGCATTTT.

The chain combines TRBV15 with TRBJ2-1; tentative D call: TRBD2 (6 bases). The CDR3 runs to 18 residues. Trimming pared 3 bases from V and 7 bases from J, leaving 25 bases between. CDR1 LNHNV and CDR2 YYDKDF come from the germline V gene (reference sequence). The CDR3: CATSSANRLVPWRNEQFF. CDR3 bases: TGTGCCACCAGCAGCGCCAACAGACTAGTCCCCTGGAGGAATGAGCAGTTCTTC. The whole variable domain, filled in from reference TRBV15 and TRBJ2-1, reads DAMVIQNPRYQVTQFGKPVTLSCSQTLNHNVMYWYQQKSSQAPKLLFHYYDKDFNNEADTPDNFQSRRPNTSFCFLDIRSPGLGDTAMYLCATSSANRLVPWRNEQFFGPGTRLTVL.

Many counts were recorded for this clonotype. V and J are TRBV7-6 and TRBJ1-5; weak D call: TRBD1 (5 bases). The CDR3 has 13 amino acids. The germline gives CDR1 SGHVS, CDR2 FNYEAQ. V shed 0 bases and J shed 7 bases, with 7 bases lying between them. The CDR3 is CASSLARDQPQHF. CDR3 coding DNA: TGTGCCAGCAGCTTAGCGCGGGACCAGCCCCAGCATTTT.